Listed below are T cell receptor beta chains from one sample, sequenced in a study of T-cell memory formation after mild COVID-19. One entry per CDR3 protein results from TCRdb running MiXCR on the 5' RACE reads. This sample has some 160,000 distinct CDR3 sequences, with roughly 13% found just once. Sequenced input: PBMCs or a T cell subset sorted from them (not recorded which). These receptors all come from a man aged 18 to 29 who had mild COVID-19 (a few samples of this study predate the infection). Cell type and time point are not known. Each CDR3 is given with its conserved first and last residue. D genes are given only for firm matches. Clone size is stated in some rows and not others, as once, few, many or a class when expanded.

>-|TRBV29-1|15|TRBJ2-3|TRBD1
TGCAGCGTTGATAGTTGGGCCAGGGGGACAGATACGCAGTATTTT
CSVDSWARGTDTQYF
>few|TRBV7-6|16|TRBJ2-2|-
TGTGCCAGCAGCTTAGGACAGGGACTGAACACCGGGGAGCTGTTTTTT
CASSLGQGLNTGELFF
>few|TRBV10-3|12|TRBJ2-5|TRBD1
TGTGCCATCGGGACAGCCCAAGAGACCCAGTACTTC
CAIGTAQETQYF
>many|TRBV7-2|15|TRBJ2-7|-
TGTGCCAGCAGCCCCCGGGACGGATTCTCCTACGAGCAGTACTTC
CASSPRDGFSYEQYF
>-|TRBV12-3/TRBV12-4|14|TRBJ1-2|-
TGTGCCAGCAGTTTAGGGCCTGATAACTATGGCTACACCTTC
CASSLGPDNYGYTF
>many|TRBV7-2|14|TRBJ2-3|-
TGTGCCAGTAGCCGGAGGGGGGCCCCGGATACGCAGTATTTT
CASSRRGAPDTQYF
>many|TRBV7-9|13|TRBJ1-4|-
TGTGCCAGCAGCTCCTCAGGGAGTGAAAAACTGTTTTTT
CASSSSGSEKLFF
>many|TRBV12-3/TRBV12-4|15|TRBJ2-5|TRBD2
TGTGCCAGCAGTTTGGGAGCGGGGCCTCAAGAGACCCAGTACTTC
CASSLGAGPQETQYF
>-|TRBV12-3/TRBV12-4|18|TRBJ2-2|TRBD2
TGTGCCAGCAGCCGCGGACTAGCGGGGGGGCAGAGGTCCGGGGAGCTGTTTTTT
CASSRGLAGGQRSGELFF
>-|TRBV24-1|18|TRBJ2-1|TRBD2
TGTGCCACCAGTGATTCCACCGGGACTAGCGGGGGGGACAATGAGCAGTTCTTC
CATSDSTGTSGGDNEQFF
>few|TRBV20-1|16|TRBJ2-1|TRBD2
TGCAGTGCTAGATCCCCCAGCGGGGGGTTCTACAATGAGCAGTTCTTC
CSARSPSGGFYNEQFF
>few|TRBV29-1|13|TRBJ2-5|TRBD2
TGCAGCGTCCGGACTAGCGGGACAGAGACCCAGTACTTC
CSVRTSGTETQYF
>few|TRBV30|13|TRBJ1-5|-
TGTGCCTGGAGTGGTACAGTAGGTCAGCCCCAGCATTTT
CAWSGTVGQPQHF
>-|TRBV15|13|TRBJ2-1|-
TGTGCCACCAGCAGAGAACAGATCAATGAGCAGTTCTTC
CATSREQINEQFF
>-|TRBV5-4|17|TRBJ1-6|TRBD1
TGTGCCAGCAGCTTGAAATCAGGGGGCATTTATAATTCACCCCTCCACTTT
CASSLKSGGIYNSPLHF
>-|TRBV7-9|15|TRBJ1-6|-
TGTGCCAGCAGCGAGGGACTGCATCGTAATTCACCCCTCCACTTT
CASSEGLHRNSPLHF
>many|TRBV12-3/TRBV12-4|14|TRBJ2-1|TRBD1
TGTGCCAGCAGCTACAGGGGTTTGGACAATGAGCAGTTCTTC
CASSYRGLDNEQFF
>-|TRBV10-3|13|TRBJ1-6|-
TGTGCCACCGCACGGGACGGAGACTCACCCCTCCACTTT
CATARDGDSPLHF
>-|TRBV4-1|16|TRBJ2-1|TRBD1
TGCGCCAGCAGCCGCGGACAGGGGCCTCGGGGTAATGAGCAGTTCTTC
CASSRGQGPRGNEQFF
>-|TRBV5-1|14|TRBJ2-7|-
TGCGCCAGCACCACGACAGGGACTTCCTACGAGCAGTACTTC
CASTTTGTSYEQYF
>-|TRBV7-2|17|TRBJ2-1|TRBD2
TGTGCCAGCAGCTTAACTAGCGGGGCAAACTCCTACAATGAGCAGTTCTTC
CASSLTSGANSYNEQFF
>-|TRBV6-2/TRBV6-3|14|TRBJ2-2|-
TGTGCCAGCAGTTACGAGGGCTGGAAGGGGGAGCTGTTTTTT
CASSYEGWKGELFF
>-|TRBV11-2|17|TRBJ2-1|TRBD2
TGTGCCAGCAGCTCGTTACGACGGCGGGGGGACTACAATGAGCAGTTCTTC
CASSSLRRRGDYNEQFF
>-|TRBV12-3/TRBV12-4|14|TRBJ1-5|-
TGTGCCAGCAGTTTACCAGGGGATGGTCAGCCCCAGCATTTT
CASSLPGDGQPQHF
>-|TRBV7-2|15|TRBJ1-2|-
TGTGCCAGCAGCCCGGAGCTAAGGGGGACCTATGGCTACACCTTC
CASSPELRGTYGYTF
>-|TRBV7-9|14|TRBJ1-3|-
TGTGCCAGCAGCTTAGAAGGGTTGGCAAACACCATATATTTT
CASSLEGLANTIYF
>-|TRBV12-3/TRBV12-4|15|TRBJ2-3|-
TGTGCCAGCAGTAACCGACAGGCTGGAGCAGATACGCAGTATTTT
CASSNRQAGADTQYF
>few|TRBV6-6|15|TRBJ1-2|-
TGTGCCAGCAGCTCAGAGGATAAGGGAAACTATGGCTACACCTTC
CASSSEDKGNYGYTF
>-|TRBV5-1|17|TRBJ1-2|TRBD1
TGCGCCAGCAGCTTGGTTCTCCGGGACAGGAAACTTTATGGCTACACCTTC
CASSLVLRDRKLYGYTF
>-|TRBV20-1|12|TRBJ2-3|-
TGCAGTGGGAGGCTAGAGACAGATACGCAGTATTTT
CSGRLETDTQYF
>few|TRBV2|13|TRBJ2-4|-
TGTGCCAGCCGACAGAGTGGCAAAAACATTCAGTACTTC
CASRQSGKNIQYF
>few|TRBV5-6|13|TRBJ2-5|TRBD1
TGTGCCAGCAGCTTCCGGGACAGGGAGACCCAGTACTTC
CASSFRDRETQYF
>many|TRBV7-6|13|TRBJ2-5|TRBD2
TGTGCGAGCGGGAACGGCGGGGCAGAGACCCAGTACTTC
CASGNGGAETQYF
>-|TRBV3-1|16|TRBJ1-6|-
TGTGCCAGCAGCCAAGGAAACTTTCTGTATAATTCACCCCTCCACTTT
CASSQGNFLYNSPLHF
>-|TRBV3-1|13|TRBJ1-2|-
TGTGCCAGCAGCCAAGAATCCGGGTTGGGCTACACCTTC
CASSQESGLGYTF
>-|TRBV5-1|15|TRBJ1-1|-
TGCGCCAGCAGTTTGGATCCGGGGGGCCCCACTGAAGCTTTCTTT
CASSLDPGGPTEAFF
>-|TRBV7-2|19|TRBJ2-1|TRBD1
TGTGCCAGCGGATTCCGGGACAGAGGGTCCCAGTCTCCCGGCAATGAGCAGTTCTTC
CASGFRDRGSQSPGNEQFF
>few|TRBV15|15|TRBJ1-2|-
TGTGCCACCAGCAGAGATCGTACAGTTACATATGGCTACACCTTC
CATSRDRTVTYGYTF
>few|TRBV5-1|18|TRBJ2-7|-
TGCGCCAGCAGCTTGCGCCCGGGGAACCGCTACATCCCCTACGAGCAGTACTTC
CASSLRPGNRYIPYEQYF
>few|TRBV7-2|12|TRBJ1-6|-
TGTGCCAGCAGGCGAATGGGTTCACCCCTCCACTTT
CASRRMGSPLHF
>many|TRBV11-2|14|TRBJ1-2|-
TGTGCCAGCAGCTTGGGAGGGGCCTACTATGGCTACACCTTC
CASSLGGAYYGYTF